The 27 T cell receptor beta chains below all came from one sample that was sequenced in a study of chemoradiotherapy in HPV16-positive cancers. Sequencing used immunoSEQ multiplex PCR; TCRdb keeps in-frame clones, though not all of them. The sample yields about 30,000 clones, more than 80% seen once. Material: blood, obtained from a patient who underwent chemoradiotherapy. The receptors originated from a human donor with HPV-associated anogenital cancer.

The V gene is TRBV29-1, the J gene TRBJ2-7, with D perhaps being TRBD1 or TRBD2 (7 bases each). V lost 6 bases to trimming and J lost 2 bases, with 14 bases between them. CDR3 size: 13 residues. The germline V gene has CDR1 SQVTM and CDR2 ANQGSEA. The CDR3 here is CSVQGGGTYEQYF. The CDR3 DNA reads as TGCAGCGTCCAGGGGGGGGGAACCTACGAGCAGTACTTC.

The chain employs TRBV6-1 and TRBJ1-3; D call uncertain. Trimming took off 3 bases at V and 0 bases at J, with 9 bases between the two ends. This CDR3 comprises 15 residues. Germline lookup yields CDR1 MNHNS and CDR2 SASEGT. In DNA, the CDR3 is TGTGCCAGCAGTGAGGTACGGAGCTCTGGAAACACCATATATTTT. Protein sequence: CASSEVRSSGNTIYF.

This clone was detected only a few times. J is TRBJ1-1 and V is TRBV5-1; D remains ambiguous. Germline V gene data show CDR1 as SGHRS and CDR2 as YFSETQ. The CDR3 has 14 residues. With 4 bases removed from V and 2 bases from J, the gap between germline ends came to 12 bases. CDR3 in DNA: TGCGCCAGCAGCGGTCAGACGGTCAACACTGAAGCTTTCTTT. Translation: CASSGQTVNTEAFF.

This clone was recorded only once. The chain is built from TRBV7-8 and TRBJ1-2; 7 bases agree with TRBD1. Germline V gene sequence: CDR1 SGHVS, CDR2 FQNEAQ. This CDR3 is 15 amino acids long. V was pared by 1 base and J by 2 bases, with 4 bases of the junction left unmatched. The CDR3 sequence: CASSLDRGVNYGYTF. CDR3 nucleotides: TGTGCCAGCAGCTTAGACAGGGGCGTCAACTATGGCTACACCTTC.

This clone was observed a few times. V usage is TRBV9 and J usage is TRBJ1-5, with D tentatively TRBD1 (5 bases). There are 14 residues in the CDR3. Trimming stripped 0 bases from V and 6 bases from J, with 10 bases between. From germline, CDR1 is SGDLS and CDR2 YYNGEE. CDR3 sequence: CASSVGSQGQPQHF. CDR3 coding DNA: TGTGCCAGCAGCGTAGGTTCCCAGGGTCAGCCCCAGCATTTT. The full variable domain, in which reference TRBV9 and TRBJ1-5 provide the parts outside the CDR3, is DSGVTQTPKHLITATGQRVTLRCSPRSGDLSVYWYQQSLDQGLQFLIQYYNGEERAKGNILERFSAQQFPDLHSELNLSSLELGDSALYFCASSVGSQGQPQHFGDGTRLSIL.

This clone has a handful of counts. This sequence joins TRBV7-8 and TRBJ1-2; D is unclear. Looked up from germline, CDR1 is SGHVS and CDR2 is FQNEAQ. V gave up 1 base and J gave up 4 bases, with 4 bases separating them. The CDR3 spans 12 residues. Here the CDR3 DNA reads TGTGCCAGCAGCTTAGAAGGCTATGGCTACACCTTC. This codes for CASSLEGYGYTF.

DNA of the CDR3: TGCGCCAGCAGCCAAAACCGGGGTGAAAAACTGTTTTTT. Translation: CASSQNRGEKLFF. The chain joins TRBV4-1 to TRBJ1-4; the D is unclear. Germline assignment: CDR1 MGHRA and CDR2 YSYEKL. Trimming took off 2 bases at V and 7 bases at J, with 8 bases between the two ends. This CDR3 has 13 amino acids.

In its sample, this clone was seen a few times. The J gene is TRBJ1-1, the V gene TRBV6-1; perhaps TRBD1 as D (5 bases). Germline lookup yields CDR1 MNHNS and CDR2 SASEGT. V lost 7 bases to trimming and J lost 8 bases, with 17 bases between them. The CDR3 runs to 13 residues. In DNA form, the CDR3 reads TGTGCCAGCACCCTATGGGGGGGAAGGGAAGCTTTCTTT. Encoded protein: CASTLWGGREAFF.

The chain uses TRBV12-5 and TRBJ1-2; 9 bases map to TRBD1. CDR1 is LGHNT and CDR2 is FRNRAP in the germline V gene. The CDR3 contains 13 residues. J was trimmed by 8 bases and V by 5 bases; bases with no gene match: 6. The CDR3 nucleotides are TGTGCTAGTGGTCCCGGGACAGGGATAGGCTACACCTTC. Translated: CASGPGTGIGYTF.

This chain links TRBV7-2 with TRBJ1-2, with a possible D match to TRBD1 (6 bases). V lost 2 bases and J lost 2, with 15 bases in between. Per the germline V gene, CDR1 is SGHTA and CDR2 is FQGNSA. The CDR3 spans 16 residues. The CDR3 DNA reads TGTGCCAGCAGCTTATTCCCGGGGACACTAAACTATGGCTACACCTTC. Its translation is CASSLFPGTLNYGYTF. The full variable domain, its missing parts supplied by reference TRBV7-2 and TRBJ1-2, is GAGVSQSPSNKVTEKGKDVELRCDPISGHTALYWYRQSLGQGLEFLIYFQGNSAPDKSGLPSDRFSAERTGGSVSTLTIQRTQQEDSAVYLCASSLFPGTLNYGYTFGSGTRLTVV.

This chain joins TRBV29-1 and TRBJ1-2; 10 nucleotides line up with TRBD1. This CDR3 region has 13 residues. After removal of 4 bases from V and 5 bases from J, the junction contained 4 bases not matched to a gene. Germline values: CDR1 SQVTM, CDR2 ANQGSEA. The DNA for the CDR3 is TGCAGCGTTGTTGGGGGACAGGGGTATGGCTACACCTTC. Its translation is CSVVGGQGYGYTF. The full variable domain, with the rest looked up from reference TRBV29-1 and TRBJ1-2, is SAVISQKPSRDICQRGTSLTIQCQVDSQVTMMFWYRQQPGQSLTLIATANQGSEATYESGFVIDKFPISRPNLTFSTLTVSNMSPEDSSIYLCSVVGGQGYGYTFGSGTRLTVV.

The chain couples TRBV7-6 to TRBJ2-5, with 10 bases that match TRBD2. CDR3 size: 14 residues. Trimming cost V 1 base and J 4 bases; bases outside gene matches: 0. CDR1 is SGHVS and CDR2 is FNYEAQ in the germline V gene. This CDR3 is CASSLGTSGETQYF. CDR3 nucleotide sequence: TGTGCCAGCAGCTTAGGGACTAGCGGAGAGACCCAGTACTTC.

This chain connects TRBV5-1 to TRBJ2-3; 7 positions match TRBD2. The CDR3 loop spans 15 amino acids. Germline CDR1 reads SGHRS; CDR2 reads YFSETQ. The V gene end was trimmed by 4 bases and the J gene end by 1 base; junction bases not matched to a gene: 6. The CDR3 DNA follows: TGCGCCAGCAGCACACGGGGGGTTGGCACAGATACGCAGTATTTT. This translates into CASSTRGVGTDTQYF. Looking up the rest from reference TRBV5-1 and TRBJ2-3 gives the full variable domain: KAGVTQTPRYLIKTRGQQVTLSCSPISGHRSVSWYQQTPGQGLQFLFEYFSETQRNKGNFPGRFSGRQFSNSRSEMNVSTLELGDSALYLCASSTRGVGTDTQYFGPGTRLTVL.

V usage is TRBV29-1 and J usage is TRBJ1-1; no clear D gene. Germline loops: CDR1 SQVTM, CDR2 ANQGSEA. Trimming stripped 6 bases from V and 1 base from J, with 12 bases between. The CDR3 totals 13 residues. The CDR3 coding sequence is TGCAGCGTAGCTTTCGAGGGGAACACTGAAGCTTTCTTT. This sequence encodes CSVAFEGNTEAFF.

The genes are TRBV10-3 and TRBJ1-4; D perhaps matches TRBD1 (5 bases). Germline V gene data show CDR1 as ENHRY and CDR2 as SYGVKD. Between the trimmed V and J ends, which lost 0 bases and 0 bases, there was a span of 11 bases. This CDR3 is built from 17 residues. As DNA, the CDR3 is TGTGCCATCAGTGAGTCGGGTCAGGGTGCAACTAATGAAAAACTGTTTTTT. Translating it yields CAISESGQGATNEKLFF.

V usage is TRBV27 and J usage is TRBJ1-6; possibly TRBD1 for D (6 bases). The CDR3 consists of 12 residues. Germline V gene lookup returns CDR1 MNHEY and CDR2 SMNVEV (reference sequence). V was cut by 8 bases and J by 9 bases, with 11 bases left in between. CDR3 protein: CASGQWGSPLHF. DNA for the CDR3: TGTGCCAGCGGACAGTGGGGTTCACCCCTCCACTTT.

The chain carries TRBV2 and TRBJ1-5; D possibly corresponds to TRBD1 (5 bases). V gave up 7 bases and J gave up 7 bases, with 14 bases separating them. The germline V gene encodes CDR1 SNHLY and CDR2 FYNNEI. The CDR3 covers 13 residues. In DNA, the CDR3 is TGTGCCAGCACCGGGGAGGGGACCCAGCCCCAGCATTTT. It specifies CASTGEGTQPQHF.

The chain recombines TRBV7-2 with TRBJ1-1; D gene uncertain. The CDR3 runs 13 residues. The germline V gene has CDR1 SGHTA and CDR2 FQGNSA. V was clipped by 2 bases and J by 2 bases, with 6 bases between them. The CDR3 loop reads CASSLPPNTEAFF. CDR3 in DNA: TGTGCCAGCAGCTTACCTCCAAACACTGAAGCTTTCTTT.

The J gene is TRBJ2-2, the V gene TRBV7-7, with D perhaps matching TRBD1 (5 bases). Germline V gene data show CDR1 as SSHAT and CDR2 as FNYEAQ (reference sequence). V was clipped by 5 bases and J by 4 bases, with 14 bases between them. This CDR3 comprises 15 residues. The CDR3 DNA is TGTGCCAGCAGCATGCAGGGTTTGGGCACCGGGGAGCTGTTTTTT. This sequence encodes CASSMQGLGTGELFF. Supplemented by reference TRBV7-7 and TRBJ2-2, the full variable domain reads GAGVSQSPRYKVTKRGQDVTLRCDPISSHATLYWYQQALGQGPEFLTYFNYEAQPDKSGLPSDRFSAERPEGSISTLTIQRTEQRDSAMYRCASSMQGLGTGELFFGEGSRLTVL.

V gene TRBV5-1 combines with J gene TRBJ1-2; 10 bases align to TRBD1. This CDR3 contains 14 residues. The germline V gene encodes CDR1 SGHRS and CDR2 YFSETQ. V was pared by 4 bases and J by 2 bases, with 2 bases of the junction left unmatched. The DNA for the CDR3 is TGCGCCAGCAGCCCGGGACAGGGGAACTATGGCTACACCTTC. Translating it yields CASSPGQGNYGYTF. Using reference TRBV5-1 and TRBJ1-2 for the parts outside the CDR3, the full variable domain is KAGVTQTPRYLIKTRGQQVTLSCSPISGHRSVSWYQQTPGQGLQFLFEYFSETQRNKGNFPGRFSGRQFSNSRSEMNVSTLELGDSALYLCASSPGQGNYGYTFGSGTRLTVV.

V and J are TRBV5-4 and TRBJ1-1, with TRBD1 matching over 8 bases. This CDR3 has 16 residues. Germline trimming cut 3 bases from V and 0 bases from J; bases unmatched to any gene: 7. CDR1 SGHNT and CDR2 YYREEE come from the germline V gene (reference sequence). The CDR3 region is CASSSDRDLMNTEAFF. The CDR3 DNA reads as TGTGCCAGCAGCTCGGACAGGGACTTAATGAACACTGAAGCTTTCTTT.

The V call is TRBV5-1, the J call TRBJ2-5; 8 bases are shared with TRBD2. The trim removed 5 bases at V and 0 bases at J, leaving 6 bases unmatched. Germline CDR1 reads SGHRS; CDR2 reads YFSETQ. The CDR3 consists of 15 residues. CDR3: CASSREGGDQETQYF. The CDR3 nucleotides are TGCGCCAGCAGTCGGGAGGGGGGGGACCAAGAGACCCAGTACTTC.

The V and J genes are TRBV5-5 and TRBJ1-1; maybe TRBD1 (5 bases). Germline values: CDR1 SGHKS, CDR2 YYEKEE (reference sequence). The CDR3 sequence is 15 residues long. V lost 4 bases and J lost 1, with 14 bases in between. CDR3 sequence: CASSRGPTRNTEAFF. In DNA, the CDR3 is TGTGCCAGCAGCCGGGGACCTACTCGGAACACTGAAGCTTTCTTT.

This clone was seen once. The V gene is TRBV5-4, the J gene TRBJ2-7; 8 bases are shared with TRBD1. Trimming took 0 bases from V and 6 from J; bases not matched to a gene: 8. The V gene's germline CDR1 is SGHNT and CDR2 YYREEE (reference sequence). The CDR3 extends over 15 amino acids. CDR3 residues: CASSLDLQGGIEQYF. Here the CDR3 DNA reads TGTGCCAGCAGCTTGGATTTACAGGGGGGTATCGAGCAGTACTTC.

The rearrangement links TRBV5-6 to TRBJ1-1; D is uncertain. Trimming left V 0 bases short and J 1 base short, with 10 bases between. The CDR3 has 15 residues. CDR1 and CDR2 from the germline V gene are SGHDT and YYEEEE. The chain's CDR3 is CASSLAGAGNTEAFF. The CDR3 DNA follows: TGTGCCAGCAGCTTGGCCGGTGCGGGGAACACTGAAGCTTTCTTT.

The chain links TRBV11-3 to TRBJ1-5, with a weak D call TRBD1 (5 bases). Germline V CDR1 and CDR2: SGHNT, YENEEA. This CDR3 spans 16 amino acids. Trimming pared 1 base from V and 0 bases from J, leaving 10 bases between. CDR3 region: CASSLGGRHSNQPQHF. CDR3 bases: TGTGCCAGCAGCTTAGGGGGCAGACATAGCAATCAGCCCCAGCATTTT. Full variable domain (rest looked up from reference TRBV11-3 and TRBJ1-5): EAGVVQSPRYKIIEKKQPVAFWCNPISGHNTLYWYLQNLGQGPELLIRYENEEAVDDSQLPKDRFSAERLKGVDSTLKIQPAELGDSAVYLCASSLGGRHSNQPQHFGDGTRLSIL.

This clone was seen a single time. The chain carries TRBV2 and TRBJ1-2; no clear D. With 3 bases removed from V and 6 bases from J, the gap between germline ends came to 14 bases. Germline lookup yields CDR1 SNHLY and CDR2 FYNNEI. There are 14 residues in the CDR3. The CDR3 here is CASSDTLRANGYTF. In DNA, the CDR3 is TGTGCCAGCAGTGATACTTTGAGGGCGAATGGCTACACCTTC.